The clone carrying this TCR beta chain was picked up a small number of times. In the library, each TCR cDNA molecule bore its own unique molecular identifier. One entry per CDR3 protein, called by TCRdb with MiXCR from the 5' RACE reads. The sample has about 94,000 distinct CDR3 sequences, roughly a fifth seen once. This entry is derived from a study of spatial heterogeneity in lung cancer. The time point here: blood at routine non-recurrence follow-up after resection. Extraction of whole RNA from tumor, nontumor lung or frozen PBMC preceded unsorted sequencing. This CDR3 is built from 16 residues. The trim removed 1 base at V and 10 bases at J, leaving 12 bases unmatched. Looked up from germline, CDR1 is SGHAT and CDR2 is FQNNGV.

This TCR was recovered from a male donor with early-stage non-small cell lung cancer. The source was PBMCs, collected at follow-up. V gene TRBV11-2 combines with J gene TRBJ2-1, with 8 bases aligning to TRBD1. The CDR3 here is CASSLVGTGPLGEQFF. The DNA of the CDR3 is TGTGCCAGCAGCTTAGTTGGGACAGGACCCTTAGGGGAGCAGTTCTTC.